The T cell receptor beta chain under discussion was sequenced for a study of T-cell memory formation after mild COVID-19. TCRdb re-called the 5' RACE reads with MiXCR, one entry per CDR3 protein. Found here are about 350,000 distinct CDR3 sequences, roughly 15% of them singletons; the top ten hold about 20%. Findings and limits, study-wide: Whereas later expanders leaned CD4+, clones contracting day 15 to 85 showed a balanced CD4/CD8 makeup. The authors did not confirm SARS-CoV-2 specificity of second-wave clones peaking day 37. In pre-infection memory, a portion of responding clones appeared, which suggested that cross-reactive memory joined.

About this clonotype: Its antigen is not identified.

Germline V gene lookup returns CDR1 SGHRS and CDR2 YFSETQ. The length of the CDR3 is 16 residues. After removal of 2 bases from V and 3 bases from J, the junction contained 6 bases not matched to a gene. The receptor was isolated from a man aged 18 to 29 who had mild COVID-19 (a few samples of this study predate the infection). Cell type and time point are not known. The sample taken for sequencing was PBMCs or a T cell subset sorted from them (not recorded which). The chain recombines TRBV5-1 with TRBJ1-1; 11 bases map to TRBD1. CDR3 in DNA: TGCGCCAGCAGCTTCGGAGGGACAGGGGGGGACACTGAAGCTTTCTTT. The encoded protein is CASSFGGTGGDTEAFF.